This T cell receptor (beta chain) stems from a study of T-cell reconstitution after alpha-beta-depleted transplantation in children. For TCRbeta, the library was prepared with unique molecular identifiers. One entry per CDR3 protein results from TCRdb running MiXCR on the PCR reads. This table holds roughly 590,000 distinct CDR3 sequences, around 17% found once. Germline lookup yields CDR1 SGDLS and CDR2 YYNGEE. The ends lost 0 bases at V and 10 bases at J; junction bases unmatched: 9. CDR3 length: 15 residues. This chain connects TRBV9 to TRBJ2-1, with TRBD1 identical over 8 bases. Sample: PBMCs from the stem cell graft donor, taken from the stem cell graft. The receptor was derived from a human donor who donated a stem cell graft to a child with acute myeloid leukemia. For the CDR3, the DNA is TGTGCCAGCAGCGTAGTAGTGGACAGGGTGGGCGAGCAGTTCTTC. It translates to CASSVVVDRVGEQFF.